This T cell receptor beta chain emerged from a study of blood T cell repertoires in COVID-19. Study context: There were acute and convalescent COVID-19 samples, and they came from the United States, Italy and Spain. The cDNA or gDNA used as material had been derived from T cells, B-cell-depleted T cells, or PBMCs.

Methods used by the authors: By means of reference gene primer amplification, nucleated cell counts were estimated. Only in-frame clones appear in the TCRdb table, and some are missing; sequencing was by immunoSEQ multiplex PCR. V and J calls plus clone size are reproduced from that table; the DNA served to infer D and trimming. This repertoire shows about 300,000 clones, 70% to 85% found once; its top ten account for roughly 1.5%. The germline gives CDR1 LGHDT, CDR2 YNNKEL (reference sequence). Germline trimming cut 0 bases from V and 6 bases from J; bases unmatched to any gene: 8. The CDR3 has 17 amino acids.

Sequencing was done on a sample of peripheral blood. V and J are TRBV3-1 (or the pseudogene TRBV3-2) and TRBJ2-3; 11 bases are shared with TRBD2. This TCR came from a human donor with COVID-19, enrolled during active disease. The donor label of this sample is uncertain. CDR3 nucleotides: TGTGCCAGCAGCCAAGAACTAGCGGGAGTTTTAACCGATACGCAGTATTTT. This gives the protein CASSQELAGVLTDTQYF.